This T cell receptor beta chain was profiled in a study of blood T cell repertoires in COVID-19. As for the study in general: Acute-phase and convalescent COVID-19 samples originated in the United States, Italy and Spain. Nucleic acid was either cDNA or gDNA, and it came from T cells, B-cell-depleted T cells, or PBMCs.

Trimming stripped 1 base from V and 0 bases from J, with 14 bases between. In germline, CDR1 is SGHTA, CDR2 FQGTGA. The CDR3 covers 17 residues. Original processing methods: Nucleated cell number was recorded as an estimate derived from reference gene primer amplification. TCRdb keeps only in-frame clones here, not all; method: immunoSEQ multiplex PCR. That table furnishes V, J and clone size, whereas the DNA furnished D and trimming. The sample yields tens of thousands of clones, 70% to 90% seen once. Sequenced input: peripheral blood. The V and J genes are TRBV7-3 and TRBJ2-3; possibly TRBD2 for D (6 bases). This sequence originates from a man in his 70s with active COVID-19. CDR3 DNA sequence: TGTGCCAGCAGCTTAAGCCCTAGCGAAAGTAGCACAGATACGCAGTATTTT. It is translated as CASSLSPSESSTDTQYF.